The rows below give T cell receptor beta chains drawn from one sample of a study of T cell responses to AZD1222 COVID-19 vaccine. Using immunoSEQ multiplex PCR, the repertoire was profiled, and TCRdb retains in-frame clones only, with some absent. The repertoire holds 110,000 or so clones, approximately 88% seen once, with less than 6.5% in the top ten. The sample consisted of peripheral blood, taken 28 days after the second AZD1222 dose. These receptors all stem from an adult who received the AZD1222 COVID-19 vaccine. Each CDR3 is given with its conserved first and last residue. Clone size is stated in some rows and not others, as once, few, many or a class when expanded.

abundance | v_gene | CDR3aa
. | TRBV5-4 | CASSSGQTGELFF
. | TRBV25-1 | CASSDPGTGGVYGYTF
once | TRBV11-2 | CASSLDRRSRNTEAFF
. | TRBV6-5 | CASSYVTANTEAFF
. | TRBV3-1/TRBV3-2 | CASSPPPGQGTEQYF
. | TRBV24-1 | CATSDVGQPQHF
. | TRBV5-1 | CASRSSGTLNYGYTF
. | TRBV6-2/TRBV6-3 | CASSPTRRSNQPQHF
. | TRBV27 | CASSLTGNTEAFF
few | TRBV27 | CASRRQGSGWEETQYF
. | TRBV29-1 | CSVEDRGPYGYTF
. | TRBV5-1 | CASSLTPRDNYGYTF
. | TRBV5-4 | CASSPDSYYGYTF
few | TRBV19 | CASKGQGAFDEKLFF
. | TRBV10-3 | CAISESVQGAGYEQYF
. | TRBV4-3 | CASSQDTGDYGYTF
. | TRBV6-5 | CASSYSRPREEYGYTF
. | TRBV5-1 | CASSLGPVSGNTIYF
. | TRBV6-2/TRBV6-3 | CASSPTGSDYGYTF
. | TRBV6-6 | CASSYSEGQPQHF
few | TRBV14 | CASSRRISDTQYF
. | TRBV11-2 | CASSSNYEQYF
. | TRBV29-1 | CSVSGTGGYTF
. | TRBV19 | CASEHRDSGNTIYF
. | TRBV18 | CASSPWDSSYNEQFF
few | TRBV5-6 | CASSLEAVLDQPQHF
. | TRBV21-1 | CASSADRENTGELFF
. | TRBV5-4 | CASSPGGVGKSYEQYF
. | TRBV28 | CASSLLTQNTEAFF
. | TRBV5-4 | CASSLDREYNEQFF
. | TRBV28 | CASSLVPTEAFF
once | TRBV21-1 | CASSKVPYRGSYEQYF
. | TRBV5-6 | CASSFRGRSGTDTQYF
. | TRBV4-1 | CASSQDPGSGKLFF
. | TRBV7-9 | CASTTSSWGRGASGNTIYF
. | TRBV4-1 | CASSSEFLTNEQFF
. | TRBV18 | CASSPYQETQYF
once | TRBV4-2 | CASSQEGARGNTIYF
once | TRBV7-2 | CASSLQGGYYGYTF
. | TRBV5-4 | CASSLPGGQETQYF
. | TRBV6-2/TRBV6-3 | CASSALAGVGETQYF
. | TRBV5-1 | CASSLEGDSSPQHF
. | TRBV9 | CASSVGVGGSSYNEQFF
. | TRBV11-1 | CASSSGPTASGNTIYF
. | TRBV28 | CASSGAGGSGNTIYF
. | TRBV5-5 | CASSLGGAQYF
. | TRBV6-2/TRBV6-3 | CASSYSGPNQPQHF
. | TRBV24-1 | CATAGSGSPLHF
. | TRBV19 | CASSYRGAYNEQFF
few | TRBV27 | CASSLGATSEQYF
. | TRBV7-8 | CASSFLTGGTDTQYF